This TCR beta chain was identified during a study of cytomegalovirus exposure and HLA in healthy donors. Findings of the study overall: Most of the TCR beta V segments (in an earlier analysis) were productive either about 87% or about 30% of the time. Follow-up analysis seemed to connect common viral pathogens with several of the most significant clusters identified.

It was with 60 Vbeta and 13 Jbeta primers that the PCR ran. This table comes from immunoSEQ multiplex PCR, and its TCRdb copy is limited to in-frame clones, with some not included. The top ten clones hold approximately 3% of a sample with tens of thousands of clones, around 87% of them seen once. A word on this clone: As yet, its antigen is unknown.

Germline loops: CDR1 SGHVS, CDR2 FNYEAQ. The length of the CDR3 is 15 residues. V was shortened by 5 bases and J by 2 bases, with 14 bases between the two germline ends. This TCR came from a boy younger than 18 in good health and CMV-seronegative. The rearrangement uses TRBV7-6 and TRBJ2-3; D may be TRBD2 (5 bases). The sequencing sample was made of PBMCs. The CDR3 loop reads CASSALERHTDTQYF. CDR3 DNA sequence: TGTGCCAGCAGCGCACTGGAGCGGCACACAGATACGCAGTATTTT. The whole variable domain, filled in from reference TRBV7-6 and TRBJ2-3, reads GAGVSQSPRYKVTKRGQDVALRCDPISGHVSLYWYRQALGQGPEFLTYFNYEAQQDKSGLPNDRFSAERPEGSISTLTIQRTEQRDSAMYRCASSALERHTDTQYFGPGTRLTVL.